A selection of T cell receptor beta chains follows, all from one sample in a study of beta chain features in type 1 diabetes. Profiled with immunoSEQ multiplex PCR; TCRdb holds only in-frame clones, not every one. The repertoire holds hundreds of thousands of clones, 15% to 18% seen once, with more than 0.08% in the top ten. Material for sequencing was naive CD4+ T cells from blood. These receptors all come from a man aged 18 to 35 in good health. Each CDR3 is given with its conserved first and last residue. The D gene is left open where the match is weak. The listing skips clone size in some rows; elsewhere it reads once, few, many or a size class.

v_gene	j_gene	abundance	d_gene	len	CDR3aa	CDR3nt
TRBV9	TRBJ1-2	-	TRBD1	13	CASSDRTSNGYTF	TGTGCCAGCTCGGACAGGACCTCAAATGGCTACACCTTC
TRBV7-9	TRBJ2-4	few	-	15	CASSFLLDIKNIQYF	TGTGCCAGCAGCTTTTTACTGGACATTAAAAACATTCAGTACTTC
TRBV11-3	TRBJ1-1	few	-	14	CASSSGLKNTEAFF	TGTGCCAGCAGTTCCGGACTGAAGAACACTGAAGCTTTCTTT
TRBV6-4	TRBJ1-1	few	-	15	CASREQGTTNTEAFF	TGTGCCAGCAGAGAACAGGGTACCACGAACACTGAAGCTTTCTTT
TRBV2	TRBJ1-2	-	TRBD1	16	CASSLEQGGRFPGYTF	TGTGCCAGCAGCCTAGAACAGGGGGGGCGCTTTCCTGGCTACACCTTC
TRBV11-2	TRBJ2-7	-	-	17	CASSPRYPVISGYEQYF	TGTGCCAGCAGCCCCCGATACCCGGTCATTTCTGGCTACGAGCAGTACTTC
TRBV6-5	TRBJ1-1	few	-	12	CASSYRGSEAFF	TGTGCCAGCAGTTACCGGGGGTCTGAAGCTTTCTTT
TRBV4-3	TRBJ2-1	-	TRBD2	15	CASSQEPGLAYEQFF	TGCGCCAGCAGCCAAGAGCCGGGACTAGCATATGAGCAGTTCTTC
TRBV4-1	TRBJ2-3	-	TRBD1	16	CASSQGDRGFPDTQYF	TGCGCCAGCAGCCAAGGGGACAGGGGGTTCCCAGATACGCAGTATTTT
TRBV6-6	TRBJ2-1	few	TRBD1	14	CASSYQGAGNEQFF	TGTGCCAGCAGTTACCAGGGGGCGGGTAATGAGCAGTTCTTC
TRBV7-2	TRBJ2-7	few	-	13	CASSPGPDYEQYF	TGTGCCAGCAGCCCAGGACCCGACTACGAGCAGTACTTC
TRBV18	TRBJ2-3	-	-	15	CASSPRGLGTDTQYF	TGTGCCAGCTCACCAAGGGGGTTAGGCACAGATACGCAGTATTTT
TRBV5-4	TRBJ2-6	-	-	15	CAGSLDSSGANVLTF	TGTGCCGGCAGCTTGGACAGCTCTGGGGCCAACGTCCTGACTTTC
TRBV4-3	TRBJ1-2	few	-	17	CASSQESGGAGNYGYTF	TGCGCCAGCAGCCAAGAAAGCGGGGGGGCAGGGAACTATGGCTACACCTTC
TRBV28	TRBJ2-1	-	-	12	CASRAGYNEQFF	TGTGCCTCCCGGGCGGGCTACAATGAGCAGTTCTTC
TRBV5-1	TRBJ1-1	few	-	12	CASSTEGFAAFF	TGCGCCAGCAGCACTGAAGGGTTTGCAGCTTTCTTT
TRBV29-1	TRBJ1-2	few	-	13	CSVLAARGYGYTF	TGCAGCGTTCTGGCAGCGCGTGGCTATGGCTACACCTTC
TRBV4-3	TRBJ2-7	-	-	16	CASSQESWAGSYEQYF	TGCGCCAGCAGCCAAGAGTCGTGGGCGGGATCCTACGAGCAGTACTTC
TRBV19	TRBJ2-4	few	-	16	CASSHPLRDSKNIQYF	TGTGCCAGTAGCCACCCCTTAAGGGACTCAAAAAACATTCAGTACTTC
TRBV7-9	TRBJ1-5	-	-	14	CASTRGDGNQPQHF	TGTGCCAGCACCCGAGGGGACGGCAATCAGCCCCAGCATTTT
TRBV5-6	TRBJ2-7	-	-	14	CASSKGTARDEQYF	TGTGCCAGCAGCAAGGGAACAGCACGGGACGAGCAGTACTTC
TRBV5-6	TRBJ1-2	-	-	15	CASSLRGSGLYGYTF	TGTGCCAGCAGCCTACGAGGTTCGGGCTTGTATGGCTACACCTTC
TRBV2	TRBJ1-6	-	-	14	CASRSTALNSPLHF	TGTGCCAGCAGGTCGACAGCTCTCAATTCACCCCTCCACTTT
TRBV28	TRBJ2-1	-	-	13	CASSFPDRGEQFF	TGTGCCAGCAGTTTCCCTGATCGGGGGGAGCAGTTCTTC
TRBV2	TRBJ1-2	few	-	12	CASSGRGYGYTF	TGTGCCAGCAGTGGCAGGGGTTATGGCTACACCTTC
TRBV2	TRBJ2-1	-	-	15	CASIRSQLSYNEQFF	TGTGCCAGCATCAGATCTCAGCTCTCCTACAATGAGCAGTTCTTC
TRBV4-2	TRBJ2-6	-	-	16	CASSQGAYSGANVLTF	TGTGCCAGCAGCCAAGGGGCCTACTCTGGGGCCAACGTCCTGACTTTC
TRBV6-5	TRBJ1-5	-	TRBD1	15	CASSNGQAGYQPQHF	TGTGCCAGCAGTAACGGACAGGCTGGATATCAGCCCCAGCATTTT
TRBV28	TRBJ2-1	few	TRBD2	15	CASKSQGLGTQKQFF	TGTGCCAGCAAGAGTCAGGGACTAGGGACCCAAAAGCAGTTCTTC
TRBV7-2	TRBJ2-1	-	-	14	CASSLRFSYNEQFF	TGTGCCAGCAGCTTACGGTTCTCCTACAATGAGCAGTTCTTC
TRBV28	TRBJ2-5	few	-	12	CASSLRRETQYF	TGTGCCAGCAGTCTAAGAAGGGAGACCCAGTACTTC
TRBV4-3	TRBJ1-1	few	-	15	CASSQEEGPQPRAFF	TGCGCCAGCAGCCAAGAAGAGGGACCGCAACCCAGAGCTTTCTTT
TRBV4-2	TRBJ1-2	-	-	13	CATRGENWWGYTF	TGTGCCACCCGGGGGGAGAACTGGTGGGGCTACACCTTC
TRBV19	TRBJ1-2	few	TRBD1	14	CASMRAGGWYGYTF	TGTGCCAGTATGAGGGCAGGGGGATGGTATGGCTACACCTTC
TRBV14	TRBJ1-2	-	-	12	CASSPGGYGYTF	TGTGCCAGCAGCCCGGGGGGCTATGGCTACACCTTC
TRBV19	TRBJ2-7	-	TRBD1	15	CASSKPGQRPYEQYF	TGTGCCAGTAGTAAACCGGGACAGCGGCCCTACGAGCAGTACTTC
TRBV30	TRBJ1-1	few	-	13	CAWSTGPYTEAFF	TGTGCCTGGAGTACCGGACCGTACACTGAAGCTTTCTTT
TRBV2	TRBJ2-5	few	-	11	CASSGQETQYF	TGTGCCAGCAGCGGGCAAGAGACCCAGTACTTC
TRBV7-3	TRBJ2-7	-	-	14	CASSLSPADYEQYF	TGTGCCAGCAGCTTAAGTCCTGCAGACTACGAGCAGTACTTC
TRBV29-1	TRBJ1-1	few	TRBD1	15	CSVDHRGRMNTEAFF	TGCAGCGTGGATCACAGGGGCCGAATGAACACTGAAGCTTTCTTT
TRBV2	TRBJ2-5	-	-	14	CASIRQGLQETQYF	TGTGCCAGCATCCGGCAGGGGCTCCAAGAGACCCAGTACTTC
TRBV7-6	TRBJ1-5	few	-	14	CASSLIAGSQPQHF	TGTGCCAGCAGCTTAATTGCTGGAAGTCAGCCCCAGCATTTT
TRBV7-2	TRBJ2-1	few	-	17	CASSSNEGTRAYNEQFF	TGTGCCAGCAGCTCAAATGAAGGGACACGGGCTTACAATGAGCAGTTCTTC
TRBV13	TRBJ2-7	few	TRBD2	15	CASSFLSGRISEQYF	TGTGCCAGCAGCTTCTTAAGCGGGAGAATCAGCGAGCAGTACTTC
TRBV7-2	TRBJ2-7	-	TRBD2	17	CASSSQASGLTSYEQYF	TGTGCCAGCAGCTCTCAGGCTAGCGGCCTCACCTCCTACGAGCAGTACTTC
TRBV6-5	TRBJ1-1	-	-	14	CASSRPSLNTEAFF	TGTGCCAGCAGCCGCCCCTCCCTGAACACTGAAGCTTTCTTT
TRBV9	TRBJ2-5	few	-	15	CASSEHPGSQETQYF	TGTGCCAGCAGCGAGCACCCTGGCTCTCAAGAGACCCAGTACTTC
TRBV5-6	TRBJ1-5	-	TRBD1	16	CASSLRTGGFNQPQHF	TGTGCCAGCAGCTTGCGTACAGGGGGCTTCAATCAGCCCCAGCATTTT
TRBV18	TRBJ2-4	-	TRBD1	13	CASSPGTENIQYF	TGTGCCAGCTCACCCGGGACAGAAAACATTCAGTACTTC
TRBV18	TRBJ2-1	few	-	13	CASSRDLTGEQFF	TGTGCCAGCTCACGTGACTTGACGGGTGAGCAGTTCTTC
TRBV18	TRBJ2-6	-	TRBD1	17	CASSPGTGYSGANVLTF	TGTGCCAGCTCACCGGGGACAGGGTACTCTGGGGCCAACGTCCTGACTTTC
TRBV9	TRBJ2-1	few	-	13	CASSPRDYNEQFF	TGTGCCAGCAGCCCCCGAGACTACAATGAGCAGTTCTTC
TRBV9	TRBJ2-7	-	-	15	CASSVGGVSSYEQYF	TGTGCCAGCAGCGTAGGCGGGGTCTCCTCCTACGAGCAGTACTTC
TRBV11-1	TRBJ2-5	-	-	15	CASSLSVGRQETQYF	TGTGCCAGCAGCTTATCGGTGGGACGCCAAGAGACCCAGTACTTC
TRBV30	TRBJ1-2	-	-	13	CAWSVGRGYGYTF	TGTGCCTGGAGTGTTGGTAGGGGCTATGGCTACACCTTC
TRBV4-3	TRBJ2-1	-	TRBD2	15	CASSRGRAKYNEQFF	TGCGCCAGCAGCCGCGGGAGGGCCAAGTACAATGAGCAGTTCTTC